This is a list of T cell receptor beta chains from one sample in a study of cytomegalovirus exposure and HLA in healthy donors. Clones were sequenced by immunoSEQ multiplex PCR, and TCRdb holds only the in-frame ones, with some missing. This sample's table has approximately 120,000 clones. The sequencing sample was made of PBMCs. The receptors were sampled from a man aged 18 to 35 in good health and CMV-seronegative. Each CDR3 is given with its conserved first and last residue. A D gene is named only where the DNA matches it firmly.

V gene: TRBV19; D gene: TRBD1; J gene: TRBJ1-2; CDR3 protein: CASTPFEGASGYTF; CDR3 DNA: TGTGCCAGTACCCCTTTCGAGGGGGCGTCTGGCTACACCTTC
V gene: TRBV2; D gene: -; J gene: TRBJ1-4; CDR3 protein: CASRLQGLDEKLFF; CDR3 DNA: TGTGCCAGCAGGCTACAGGGATTGGACGAAAAACTGTTTTTT
V gene: TRBV2; D gene: TRBD2; J gene: TRBJ2-7; CDR3 protein: CASSEALAGPISYEQYF; CDR3 DNA: TGTGCCAGCAGTGAAGCCCTAGCGGGTCCCATAAGCTACGAGCAGTACTTC
V gene: TRBV10-3; D gene: -; J gene: TRBJ1-6; CDR3 protein: CAIRVQNNSPLHF; CDR3 DNA: TGTGCCATCAGAGTCCAGAATAATTCACCCCTCCACTTT
V gene: TRBV15; D gene: -; J gene: TRBJ2-5; CDR3 protein: CATSRDRSQNGETQYF; CDR3 DNA: TGTGCCACCAGCAGAGATCGGTCCCAAAACGGGGAGACCCAGTACTTC
V gene: TRBV30; D gene: TRBD1; J gene: TRBJ1-1; CDR3 protein: CAGLTGGNTEAFF; CDR3 DNA: TGTGCCGGACTGACAGGGGGAAACACTGAAGCTTTCTTT
V gene: TRBV13; D gene: -; J gene: TRBJ1-2; CDR3 protein: CASSLGQLANYGYTF; CDR3 DNA: TGTGCCAGCAGCTTAGGGCAGCTAGCTAACTATGGCTACACCTTC
V gene: TRBV7-8; D gene: TRBD2; J gene: TRBJ2-3; CDR3 protein: CASSLSGGAGDTQYF; CDR3 DNA: TGTGCCAGCAGTCTTAGCGGGGGGGCTGGAGATACGCAGTATTTT
V gene: TRBV9; D gene: TRBD2; J gene: TRBJ2-3; CDR3 protein: CASSDGTSGFSDTQYF; CDR3 DNA: TGTGCCAGCAGCGACGGGACTAGCGGGTTCTCCGATACGCAGTATTTT
V gene: TRBV9; D gene: TRBD1; J gene: TRBJ1-1; CDR3 protein: CASSASGGPNTEAFF; CDR3 DNA: TGTGCCAGCAGCGCCTCAGGGGGCCCGAACACTGAAGCTTTCTTT
V gene: TRBV19; D gene: -; J gene: TRBJ2-3; CDR3 protein: CASSIDPGSDTQYF; CDR3 DNA: TGTGCCAGTAGTATAGACCCGGGTTCAGATACGCAGTATTTT
V gene: TRBV9; D gene: TRBD2; J gene: TRBJ2-7; CDR3 protein: CASSVAGGAWEQYF; CDR3 DNA: TGTGCCAGCAGCGTAGCCGGGGGGGCTTGGGAGCAGTACTTC
V gene: TRBV29-1; D gene: -; J gene: TRBJ2-3; CDR3 protein: CSVQKLGLTDTQYF; CDR3 DNA: TGCAGCGTCCAAAAACTAGGATTGACAGATACGCAGTATTTT
V gene: TRBV20-1; D gene: -; J gene: TRBJ2-7; CDR3 protein: CSALQGYEQYF; CDR3 DNA: TGCAGTGCTTTACAGGGCTACGAGCAGTACTTC
V gene: TRBV9; D gene: TRBD1; J gene: TRBJ2-2; CDR3 protein: CASSEGTGRVANTGELFF; CDR3 DNA: TGTGCCAGCAGCGAGGGGACAGGGAGGGTCGCGAACACCGGGGAGCTGTTTTTT
V gene: TRBV10-1; D gene: -; J gene: TRBJ2-3; CDR3 protein: CASSVTPTDTQYF; CDR3 DNA: TGCGCCAGCAGTGTTACACCCACAGATACGCAGTATTTT